A single sample gave rise to the 29 T cell receptor beta chains below, sequenced in a study of blood T cell repertoires in COVID-19 (dated by TCRdb to the early 2020s). Receptors were amplified or captured by the immunoSEQ multiplex PCR assay. Here the immuneACCESS table is served through TCRdb, limited to in-frame sequences with V and J called. Missing clones are a known gap in these copies; in checked studies unresolved V genes cover under half, and the rest lacks a known reason. Across this sample there are fewer than 600,000 clones, with nearly 90% seen only once. Together, the top ten hold 0.7% to 1% of the sample. The sequencing input was peripheral blood. The receptors were gathered from a man in his late teens or twenties with COVID-19, enrolled during active disease.

This rearrangement joins TRBV2 to TRBJ2-7; 9 bases agree with TRBD1. V dropped 8 bases and J dropped 2; count of bases not matched to a gene: 4. The germline CDR1 and CDR2 sequences are SNHLY and FYNNEI. This CDR3 has 13 residues. For the CDR3, the DNA is TGTGCCAGCTGCAGGGACAGGGCCTACGAGCAGTACTTC. It specifies CASCRDRAYEQYF.

In this sample, this clone turned up a few times. The V and J genes are TRBV5-4 and TRBJ2-7; TRBD2 agrees at 7 bases. Germline lookup yields CDR1 SGHNT and CDR2 YYREEE (reference sequence). This CDR3 contains 14 residues. The V and J ends lost 4 bases and 0 bases, in that order; junction bases with no gene match: 4. DNA for the CDR3: TGTGCCAGCAGCAAAGGCGGGAGCTCCTACGAGCAGTACTTC. Translating it yields CASSKGGSSYEQYF.

V usage is TRBV5-4 and J usage is TRBJ2-2; tentative D call: TRBD1 (6 bases). The CDR3 has 17 amino acids. Germline V gene lookup returns CDR1 SGHNT and CDR2 YYREEE (reference sequence). The ends were cut back, 4 bases at V and 1 base at J, with 17 bases in the middle. The CDR3 DNA follows: TGTGCCAGCAGCCGCGGTCCTGTGACAGGGAACACCGGGGAGCTGTTTTTT. Protein sequence: CASSRGPVTGNTGELFF.

This clone has only one observation. The chain is built from TRBV6-1 and TRBJ1-5, with TRBD1 identical over 10 bases. Germline-derived CDR1 and CDR2 are MNHNS and SASEGT. The CDR3 extends over 16 amino acids. The J segment lost 4 bases and the V segment lost 3 bases, leaving 6 bases of the junction unmatched. The DNA for the CDR3 is TGTGCCAGCAGTGACAGACAGGGGGCTGGAAATCAGCCCCAGCATTTT. It is translated as CASSDRQGAGNQPQHF.

This chain joins TRBV6-1 and TRBJ1-1; D is perhaps TRBD1 (6 bases). This CDR3 has 15 amino acids. Germline loops: CDR1 MNHNS, CDR2 SASEGT. With 2 bases removed from V and 2 bases from J, the gap between germline ends came to 12 bases. The DNA for the CDR3 is TGTGCCAGCAGTGAACTCCAGGGGAGTAACACTGAAGCTTTCTTT. It yields the protein CASSELQGSNTEAFF.

This chain links TRBV5-5 with TRBJ2-7; 8 nucleotides line up with TRBD2. Unmatched junction bases numbered 8, after V lost 5 bases and J lost 4 bases. Germline CDR1 SGHKS, CDR2 YYEKEE (reference sequence). The CDR3 has 14 residues. In nucleotides, the CDR3 is TGTGCCAGCAGACTGAGCGGGAGTGGGTACGAGCAGTACTTC. Translation: CASRLSGSGYEQYF.

The V call is TRBV7-9, the J call TRBJ2-5, with D perhaps matching TRBD1 (6 bases). V lost 11 bases and J 1 base, leaving 14 bases between the germline ends. Germline CDR1 is SEHNR and CDR2 is FQNEAQ (reference sequence). The CDR3 extends over 13 amino acids. The CDR3 nucleotides read TGTGCCTGTGGGGGCAGGGGCCAAGAGACCCAGTACTTC. Translating gives CACGGRGQETQYF. The entire variable domain, with the rest obtained from reference TRBV7-9 and TRBJ2-5, is as follows: DTGVSQNPRHKITKRGQNVTFRCDPISEHNRLYWYRQTLGQGPEFLTYFQNEAQLEKSRLLSDRFSAERPKGSFSTLEIQRTEQGDSAMYLCACGGRGQETQYFGPGTRLLVL.

This chain joins TRBV1 and TRBJ1-3; the tabulated D call, TRBD1, remains unverified against the DNA. TRBV1 is a pseudogene locus. CDR3 length: 17 amino acids. CDR3 coding DNA: TGCACCAGCAGCCAAGGCCCCGACAGGGGCTCTGGAAACACCATATATTTT. Translating gives CTSSQGPDRGSGNTIYF.

The rearrangement uses TRBV29-1 and TRBJ1-1; TRBD1 matches at 9 bases. The length of the CDR3 is 13 residues. CDR1 is SQVTM and CDR2 is ANQGSEA in the germline V gene. Trimming cost V 8 bases and J 3 bases; bases outside gene matches: 7. Written as DNA, the CDR3 is TGCAGCTCCAGACAGGGGGTCGACACTGAAGCTTTCTTT. This encodes CSSRQGVDTEAFF.

The chain is built from TRBV13 and TRBJ1-6; D unclear. Germline V gene data show CDR1 as PRHDT and CDR2 as FYEKMQ (reference sequence). CDR3 length: 12 amino acids. V was shortened by 1 base and J by 10 bases, with 5 bases between the two germline ends. The CDR3 nucleotides read TGTGCCAGCAGCTTAGAAGCGTCACCCCTCCACTTT. Its protein product is CASSLEASPLHF. The full variable domain, its missing parts supplied by reference TRBV13 and TRBJ1-6, is AAGVIQSPRHLIKEKRETATLKCYPIPRHDTVYWYQQGPGQDPQFLISFYEKMQSDKGSIPDRFSAQQFSDYHSELNMSSLELGDSALYFCASSLEASPLHFGNGTRLTVT.

The chain links TRBV7-9 to TRBJ2-7; 10 bases agree with TRBD2. The J segment lost 3 bases and the V segment lost 5 bases, leaving 10 bases of the junction unmatched. CDR3 length equals 16 residues. The germline V gene has CDR1 SEHNR and CDR2 FQNEAQ (reference sequence). The CDR3 here is CASSPRGAGGLYEQYF. CDR3 bases: TGTGCCAGCAGCCCTCGGGGAGCGGGGGGGCTCTACGAGCAGTACTTC. Looking up the rest from reference TRBV7-9 and TRBJ2-7 gives the full variable domain: DTGVSQNPRHKITKRGQNVTFRCDPISEHNRLYWYRQTLGQGPEFLTYFQNEAQLEKSRLLSDRFSAERPKGSFSTLEIQRTEQGDSAMYLCASSPRGAGGLYEQYFGPGTRLTVT.

The chain carries TRBV2 and TRBJ1-1, with 9 nucleotides matching TRBD1. V shed 9 bases and J 10 bases; nucleotides not matched to a gene: 3. The CDR3 totals 10 residues. Germline lookup yields CDR1 SNHLY and CDR2 FYNNEI. CDR3 loop: CARTTGGAFF. CDR3 nucleotide sequence: TGTGCCAGAACGACAGGGGGAGCTTTCTTT.

The J gene is TRBJ2-7, the V gene TRBV10-1; 7 positions match TRBD1. CDR1 is WNHNN, CDR2 SYGVQD, per germline (reference sequence). This CDR3 is built from 14 residues. The J segment lost 3 bases and the V segment lost 0 bases, leaving 2 bases of the junction unmatched. The CDR3 nucleotides are TGCGCCAGCAGTGAGTCGGACAGGCACTACGAGCAGTACTTC. Encoded protein: CASSESDRHYEQYF.

This rearrangement joins TRBV18 to TRBJ2-3, with 7 bases that match TRBD1. This CDR3 has 15 amino acids. Trimming took 4 bases from V and 1 from J; bases not matched to a gene: 5. Germline CDR1 and CDR2: KGHSH and LQKENI. CDR3 residues: CASSQDRAGTDTQYF. The CDR3, as DNA: TGTGCCAGCTCACAAGACAGGGCGGGCACAGATACGCAGTATTTT.

The chain has TRBV5-1 and TRBJ1-6; 10 bases are shared with TRBD1. V was pared by 4 bases and J by 7 bases, with 2 bases of the junction left unmatched. The CDR3 spans 14 residues. Germline V gene data show CDR1 as SGHRS and CDR2 as YFSETQ. DNA for the CDR3: TGCGCCAGCAGCATGACAGGGGGCAATTCACCCCTCCACTTT. Translating it yields CASSMTGGNSPLHF.

This chain links TRBV12-3 or TRBV12-4 with TRBJ1-6, with a tentative D call TRBD1 (6 bases). This CDR3 comprises 12 residues. The V and J ends lost 7 bases and 9 bases respectively, with 10 bases between them. CDR3 sequence: CASNEGGSPLHF. The CDR3 DNA follows: TGTGCCAGCAACGAAGGGGGTTCACCCCTCCACTTT.

This clone was recorded once. The chain links TRBV11-3 to TRBJ2-1; D is perhaps TRBD1 (5 bases). Between the trimmed V and J ends, which lost 6 bases and 6 bases, there was a span of 21 bases. This CDR3 has 16 residues. Germline V gives CDR1 SGHNT, CDR2 YENEEA. The chain's CDR3 is CASRSIRQGYSNEQFF. DNA of the CDR3: TGTGCCAGCAGATCGATTAGGCAGGGATATAGCAATGAGCAGTTCTTC.

V is TRBV27 and J is TRBJ2-2; 9 nucleotides line up with TRBD1. The CDR3 consists of 15 residues. V shed 5 bases, J shed 7 bases, and the junction held 8 bases outside the gene matches. Germline CDR1 MNHEY, CDR2 SMNVEV (reference sequence). CDR3 sequence (DNA): TGTGCCAGCAGTATCCGGGACAGGGTAGGCGGGGAGCTGTTTTTT. Its protein product is CASSIRDRVGGELFF.

The V and J genes are TRBV14 and TRBJ2-3, with TRBD2 as a possible D gene (6 bases). Trimming pared 7 bases from V and 4 bases from J, leaving 15 bases between. Germline CDR1 reads SGHDN; CDR2 reads FVKESK. The length of the CDR3 is 14 residues. The chain's CDR3 is CASKGREWADTQYF. As DNA, the CDR3 is TGTGCCAGCAAAGGGCGGGAATGGGCAGATACGCAGTATTTT.

The genes are TRBV3-1 (or the pseudogene TRBV3-2) and TRBJ2-5; possible D gene TRBD1, 5 bases. The CDR3 loop spans 13 amino acids. Trimming cost V 11 bases and J 2 bases, with 15 bases left between them. The germline V gene has CDR1 LGHDT and CDR2 YNNKEL (reference sequence). This CDR3 is CASRVWPQETQYF. CDR3 coding DNA: TGTGCCTCCAGGGTATGGCCTCAAGAGACCCAGTACTTC.

The rearrangement joins TRBV11-3 to TRBJ2-1; possible D gene TRBD2, 5 bases. The CDR3 consists of 15 residues. Germline V gives CDR1 SGHNT, CDR2 YENEEA. The germline V and J ends were trimmed by 5 bases and 3 bases, with 14 bases remaining between them. The CDR3 nucleotides are TGTGCCAGCAGCAACACACTAGTTTACTACAATGAGCAGTTCTTC. It codes for CASSNTLVYYNEQFF.

The J gene is TRBJ1-2, the V gene TRBV2; the match to TRBD1 covers 8 bases. Germline V lookup: CDR1 SNHLY, CDR2 FYNNEI. The V and J ends lost 2 bases and 8 bases, in that order; junction bases with no gene match: 7. CDR3 length equals 14 residues. The CDR3 DNA sequence: TGTGCCAGCAGTGAACCCAGGGGGCAAAAAGGCTACACCTTC. Protein product: CASSEPRGQKGYTF.

This chain connects TRBV7-9 to TRBJ1-2; tentative D call: TRBD1 (5 bases). The germline CDR1 and CDR2 sequences are SEHNR and FQNEAQ (reference sequence). The CDR3 length is 13 residues. V was shortened by 5 bases and J by 0 bases, with 7 bases between the two germline ends. The CDR3 region has the DNA TGTGCCAGCAGCCGACAGTCTAACTATGGCTACACCTTC. Translation gives CASSRQSNYGYTF.

The chain couples TRBV7-8 to TRBJ2-6, with a possible D match to TRBD2 (5 bases). The CDR3 contains 15 residues. Trimming stripped 2 bases from V and 7 bases from J, with 12 bases between. The germline V gene encodes CDR1 SGHVS and CDR2 FQNEAQ. DNA for the CDR3: TGTGCCAGCAGCTTACAGAGTCCGGGAGCCAACGTCCTGACTTTC. Its protein product is CASSLQSPGANVLTF.

The chain couples TRBV10-3 to TRBJ2-1; 8 bases align to TRBD2. Germline V gene data show CDR1 as ENHRY and CDR2 as SYGVKD. With V trimmed by 4 bases and J by 8 bases, 7 bases remained unmatched. The CDR3 runs 14 residues. CDR3 sequence reads: CAISVPGGEDEQFF. The CDR3 DNA is TGTGCCATCAGTGTCCCGGGGGGGGAGGATGAGCAGTTCTTC.

The chain uses TRBV11-1 and TRBJ2-5; 8 bases fit TRBD1. The CDR3 totals 14 residues. Looked up from germline, CDR1 is SGHAT and CDR2 is FQDESV (reference sequence). The V gene end was trimmed by 7 bases and the J gene end by 2 bases; junction bases not matched to a gene: 6. The CDR3 sequence: CASKRGTGQETQYF. CDR3 DNA: TGTGCCAGCAAACGCGGGACAGGACAAGAGACCCAGTACTTC.

The chain is built from TRBV6-5 and TRBJ2-7; 8 nucleotides line up with TRBD2. With V trimmed by 8 bases and J by 4 bases, 7 bases remained unmatched. Looked up from germline, CDR1 is MNHEY and CDR2 is SVGAGI. The length of the CDR3 is 13 residues. The CDR3 region is CASREGPRYEQYF. The DNA for the CDR3 is TGTGCCAGCCGGGAGGGCCCCAGGTACGAGCAGTACTTC.

The table lists this clone with a count of one. The rearrangement links TRBV19 to TRBJ1-4, with D maybe TRBD1 (5 bases). The V and J ends lost 1 base and 4 bases respectively, with 13 bases between them. The CDR3 spans 16 residues. CDR1 LNHDA and CDR2 SQIVND come from the germline V gene (reference sequence). Written as DNA, the CDR3 is TGTGCCAGTAGTATAGGCGAAAGGAGGGGTAATGAAAAACTGTTTTTT. The encoded protein is CASSIGERRGNEKLFF.

The chain links TRBV5-8 to TRBJ1-5, with D unresolved. The CDR3 spans 19 residues. Germline V CDR1 and CDR2: SGHTS, YDEGEE. Trimming stripped 0 bases from V and 0 bases from J, with 19 bases between. This CDR3 is CASSLAFSLRKYSNQPQHF. The CDR3 DNA is TGTGCCAGCAGCTTGGCCTTTTCCTTGCGGAAATATAGCAATCAGCCCCAGCATTTT.